Below, 9 T cell receptor beta chains from the same sample are listed, as sequenced in a study of cytomegalovirus exposure and HLA in healthy donors. The PCR used 60 Vbeta and 13 Jbeta primers. Method: immunoSEQ multiplex PCR; TCRdb's copy keeps in-frame clones and lacks some. The data hold over 150,000 clones, with approximately 80% observed a single time. The sequencing input was PBMCs. The receptors were sampled from a woman aged 40 to 49 in good health and CMV-seropositive.

The sample holds a few counts of this clone. The chain combines TRBV6-5 with TRBJ2-3, with 13 bases lining up with TRBD2. Germline loops: CDR1 MNHEY, CDR2 SVGAGI. The CDR3 has 14 residues. V lost 6 bases, J lost 7 bases, and 4 bases stayed unmatched. CDR3 region: CASSPTSGGYTQYF. The CDR3 DNA follows: TGTGCCAGCAGCCCGACTAGCGGGGGGTATACGCAGTATTTT.

This clone has just one count. The gene calls are TRBV6-5 and TRBJ1-1; D may be TRBD1 (6 bases). This CDR3 comprises 13 residues. Germline CDR1 is MNHEY and CDR2 is SVGAGI. The V end was cut by 0 bases, the J end by 6 bases, with 8 bases between. CDR3 nucleotide sequence: TGTGCCAGCAGTTACTCCGGACAGCCTGAAGCTTTCTTT. This translates into CASSYSGQPEAFF.

The chain uses TRBV19 and TRBJ2-7; 9 nucleotides match TRBD1. J gave up 3 bases and V 5 bases, and 8 bases lay outside the gene matches. CDR3 length equals 15 residues. Per the germline V gene, CDR1 is LNHDA and CDR2 is SQIVND (reference sequence). The DNA for the CDR3 is TGTGCCAGTAGTCGAGCCGGGACAGGGAACTACGAGCAGTACTTC. Translated: CASSRAGTGNYEQYF.

The rearrangement links TRBV4-1 to TRBJ2-1, with D perhaps TRBD1 (5 bases). Germline CDR1 and CDR2: MGHRA and YSYEKL. The V end was cut by 4 bases, the J end by 7 bases, with 5 bases between. CDR3 length equals 11 residues. The CDR3 loop reads CASSPGNEQFF. DNA of the CDR3: TGCGCCAGCAGCCCAGGGAATGAGCAGTTCTTC.

This clone was seen a few times. This rearrangement joins TRBV28 to TRBJ2-2; 9 positions match TRBD2. V was pared by 2 bases and J by 14 bases, with 6 bases of the junction left unmatched. This CDR3 comprises 13 residues. Germline values: CDR1 MDHEN, CDR2 SYDVKM. DNA for the CDR3: TGTGCCAGCAGTTTAAGAGCGGGGGGTGGTCTGTTTTTT. Its translation: CASSLRAGGGLFF.

J is TRBJ1-5 and V is TRBV28, with 9 bases lining up with TRBD1. The junction had 7 bases not matched to a gene; V was cut back by 4 bases and J by 6 bases. The CDR3 has 15 residues. In germline, CDR1 is MDHEN, CDR2 SYDVKM. CDR3 sequence (DNA): TGTGCCAGCAGTTCGGGACAGGGTCGGGTTCAGCCCCAGCATTTT. As protein: CASSSGQGRVQPQHF.

The chain carries TRBV15 and TRBJ1-5; D is uncertain. This CDR3 comprises 11 residues. Germline lookup yields CDR1 LNHNV and CDR2 YYDKDF (reference sequence). Trimming pared 7 bases from V and 7 bases from J, leaving 8 bases between. In DNA form, the CDR3 reads TGTGCCACCATGTCGGGACAGCCCCAGCATTTT. This codes for CATMSGQPQHF.

V and J are TRBV6-6 and TRBJ2-7; 8 bases are shared with TRBD1. Germline V gives CDR1 MNHNY, CDR2 SVGAGI (reference sequence). The junction had 5 bases not matched to a gene; V was cut back by 3 bases and J by 1 base. The CDR3 spans 15 residues. The chain's CDR3 is CASSYRDRGSYEQYF. The CDR3 DNA reads TGTGCCAGCAGTTATCGCGACAGGGGATCCTACGAGCAGTACTTC.

The genes are TRBV4-3 and TRBJ2-1, with a tentative D call TRBD1 (7 bases). The ends were cut back, 4 bases at V and 6 bases at J, with 13 bases in the middle. The length of the CDR3 is 14 residues. Germline CDR1 LGHNA, CDR2 YSLEER. The CDR3 DNA is TGCGCCAGCAGCCGGGGGGACAGCTCCAATGAGCAGTTCTTC. It specifies CASSRGDSSNEQFF.